This is a list of T cell receptor beta chains from one sample in a study of spatial heterogeneity in lung cancer. Via MiXCR, TCRdb re-called the 5' RACE reads, giving one row per CDR3 protein. Seen here are some 85,000 distinct CDR3 sequences, approximately 18% observed once, and the top ten hold 6.2%. This material consisted of PBMCs, taken at surgery. These receptors all come from a male donor with early-stage non-small cell lung cancer. The conserved cysteine and the conserved F or W are not part of the CDR3 here. Each record gives: J gene, V gene, CDR3 protein.

J: TRBJ2-2
V: TRBV9
CDR3: ASSVVGNTGELF

J: TRBJ1-5
V: TRBV2
CDR3: ASSEYRGLNQPQH

J: TRBJ1-5
V: TRBV5-4
CDR3: ASSKDRNNQPQH

J: TRBJ2-5
V: TRBV5-1
CDR3: ASRPGGAEETQY

J: TRBJ2-2
V: TRBV28
CDR3: ASSKGYTGELF

J: TRBJ1-4
V: TRBV18
CDR3: ASSPLGQGRNEKLF

J: TRBJ2-7
V: TRBV5-1
CDR3: ASSLMGLASDEQY

J: TRBJ2-1
V: TRBV3-1
CDR3: ASSSRAPSSYNEQF

J: TRBJ2-7
V: TRBV7-8
CDR3: ASSLESQTVTYYEQY

J: TRBJ1-5
V: TRBV16
CDR3: ASSPSRVQPQH

J: TRBJ1-6
V: TRBV10-3
CDR3: AISEPRARRYNSPLP

J: TRBJ2-7
V: TRBV6-5
CDR3: ATTRGTGATYEQY

J: TRBJ1-2
V: TRBV29-1
CDR3: SVVQGIYYT

J: TRBJ2-2
V: TRBV5-1
CDR3: ASSLAGTATSNTGELF

J: TRBJ2-3
V: TRBV28
CDR3: ASSRQGGGDTQY

J: TRBJ2-5
V: TRBV6-1
CDR3: ASSVNTPTQETQY

J: TRBJ2-1
V: TRBV2
CDR3: ASSPMEGRF

J: TRBJ2-7
V: TRBV28
CDR3: ASSPTGAREQY

J: TRBJ2-5
V: TRBV28
CDR3: ASSPGVVGETQY

J: TRBJ2-5
V: TRBV27
CDR3: ASSSHRPGLGETQY

J: TRBJ2-1
V: TRBV3-1
CDR3: ASSPGTSGADGEQF

J: TRBJ2-4
V: TRBV9
CDR3: ASSPRPGENIQY

J: TRBJ1-1
V: TRBV28
CDR3: ASSFQGGRAEAF

J: TRBJ2-2
V: TRBV19
CDR3: ASSIDSFTGELF

J: TRBJ2-5
V: TRBV10-3
CDR3: ATGLKETQY

J: TRBJ2-3
V: TRBV29-1
CDR3: SVEDERRSTDTQY

J: TRBJ2-1
V: TRBV20-1
CDR3: SASGSKVEQF

J: TRBJ1-6
V: TRBV25-1
CDR3: ASSEQGINNSPLH

J: TRBJ1-3
V: TRBV9
CDR3: ASSVSQTGNTIY

J: TRBJ2-2
V: TRBV10-3
CDR3: AISASGTNTGELF

J: TRBJ2-7
V: TRBV18
CDR3: ASSPKDRLPEQY

J: TRBJ2-7
V: TRBV7-9
CDR3: ASSFGRGVNEQY

J: TRBJ2-3
V: TRBV6-4
CDR3: ATRGGDRHTDTQY

J: TRBJ1-4
V: TRBV29-1
CDR3: SVLRQGVNEKLF

J: TRBJ1-4
V: TRBV19
CDR3: ASSGRVEKLF

J: TRBJ1-5
V: TRBV7-2
CDR3: ASSLVRGASQPQH

J: TRBJ2-3
V: TRBV10-3
CDR3: AISEVNTQY